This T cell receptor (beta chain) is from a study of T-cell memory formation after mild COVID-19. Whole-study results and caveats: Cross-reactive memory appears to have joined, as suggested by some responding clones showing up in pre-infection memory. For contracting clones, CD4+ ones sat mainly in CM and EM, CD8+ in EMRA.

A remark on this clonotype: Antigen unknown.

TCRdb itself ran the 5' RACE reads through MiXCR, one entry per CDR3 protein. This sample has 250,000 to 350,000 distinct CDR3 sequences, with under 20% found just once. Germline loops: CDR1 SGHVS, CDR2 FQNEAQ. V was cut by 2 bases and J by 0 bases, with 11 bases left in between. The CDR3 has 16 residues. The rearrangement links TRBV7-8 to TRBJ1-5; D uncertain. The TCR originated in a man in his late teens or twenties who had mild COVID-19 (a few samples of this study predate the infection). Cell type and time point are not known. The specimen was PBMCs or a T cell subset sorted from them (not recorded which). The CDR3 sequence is CASSLRPDDSNQPQHF. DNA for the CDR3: TGTGCCAGCAGCTTACGGCCGGATGATAGCAATCAGCCCCAGCATTTT.